One and the same sample provided the 9 T cell receptor beta chains below, sequenced in a study of blood T cell repertoires in COVID-19. Method: immunoSEQ multiplex PCR; TCRdb's copy keeps in-frame clones and lacks some. The sample shows 350,000 or so clones, about 90% of them seen only once. Sequencing was done on a sample of peripheral blood. The receptor source for this set is a woman aged 25 to 39 with COVID-19, enrolled during active disease.

The chain carries TRBV19 and TRBJ2-7, with D possibly being TRBD2 (5 bases). Germline V gives CDR1 LNHDA, CDR2 SQIVND (reference sequence). Trimming removed 6 bases from V and 3 bases from J, with 15 bases in between. This CDR3 is 14 amino acids long. In DNA, the CDR3 is TGTGCCAGTAGGATTGGCAGCGGAATCTACGAGCAGTACTTC. Translating it yields CASRIGSGIYEQYF.

This clone came up once. V is TRBV7-2 and J is TRBJ2-5; no definite D call. Trimming cost V 1 base and J 7 bases, with 10 bases left between them. The CDR3 is 13 residues long. Germline V gene lookup returns CDR1 SGHTA and CDR2 FQGNSA. The CDR3 DNA is TGTGCCAGCAGCTTAGGTCCCGAGTTGACCCAGTACTTC. Translating gives CASSLGPELTQYF.

This chain links TRBV7-3 with TRBJ2-1; 9 nucleotides match TRBD2. Germline V gene sequence: CDR1 SGHTA, CDR2 FQGTGA. The V gene end was trimmed by 5 bases and the J gene end by 7 bases; junction bases not matched to a gene: 9. CDR3 length: 15 amino acids. CDR3 nucleotides: TGTGCCAGCAGCCTGACTAGCGGCTCTAGAAATGAGCAGTTCTTC. It yields the protein CASSLTSGSRNEQFF.

The chain links TRBV24-1 to TRBJ2-3; 8 bases line up with TRBD2. The CDR3 runs 15 residues. V lost 4 bases and J lost 5; bases outside the gene matches: 7. Germline CDR1 and CDR2: KGHDR and SFDVKD. The CDR3, as DNA: TGTGCCACCAGTGACGCTACTAGCGGTAGAGATACGCAGTATTTT. Translated, it gives CATSDATSGRDTQYF.

The chain carries TRBV28 and TRBJ1-6, with 7 bases fitting TRBD1. After removal of 4 bases from V and 6 bases from J, the junction contained 6 bases not matched to a gene. This CDR3 comprises 15 residues. The germline CDR1 and CDR2 sequences are MDHEN and SYDVKM. This chain's CDR3 is CASSWGTDPNSPLHF. Written as DNA, the CDR3 is TGTGCCAGCAGTTGGGGGACAGACCCTAATTCACCCCTCCACTTT.

This sequence joins TRBV28 and TRBJ2-2; 12 bases line up with TRBD1. Germline values: CDR1 MDHEN, CDR2 SYDVKM. The CDR3 consists of 16 residues. After removal of 6 bases from V and 6 bases from J, the junction contained 8 bases not matched to a gene. CDR3 bases: TGTGCCAGCAGGCCCTCCGGGACAGGGGGCCCCGGGGAGCTGTTTTTT. Residues: CASRPSGTGGPGELFF.

V usage is TRBV3-1 (or the pseudogene TRBV3-2) and J usage is TRBJ2-7; 9 positions match TRBD2. The CDR3 is 18 amino acids. The germline V gene has CDR1 LGHDT and CDR2 YNNKEL (reference sequence). Losses at the gene ends were 0 bases for V and 1 base for J; bases not matched to a gene: 10. CDR3 protein: CASSQEGRLAGISYEQYF. CDR3 DNA sequence: TGTGCCAGCAGCCAAGAAGGGCGGCTAGCGGGGATATCCTACGAGCAGTACTTC.

J is TRBJ1-6 and V is TRBV28; perhaps TRBD1 as D (6 bases). This CDR3 comprises 12 residues. CDR1 is MDHEN, CDR2 SYDVKM, per germline. Trimming shortened V by 8 bases and J by 16 bases, and 18 bases separated the two germline ends. The CDR3 region is CASCGDISLLHF. The CDR3 DNA is TGTGCCAGCTGTGGGGACATCTCGCTTCTCCACTTT.

This chain's CDR3 is CASSLDSGRRNTGELFF. The CDR3 coding sequence is TGTGCCAGCAGCTTAGATTCCGGGAGAAGAAACACCGGGGAGCTGTTTTTT. The genes are TRBV7-6 and TRBJ2-2; D possibly corresponds to TRBD2 (6 bases). Trimming cost V 1 base and J 2 bases, with 14 bases left between them. CDR1 and CDR2 from the germline V gene are SGHVS and FNYEAQ. This CDR3 has 17 residues. Full variable domain (outside the CDR3, taken from reference TRBV7-6 and TRBJ2-2): GAGVSQSPRYKVTKRGQDVALRCDPISGHVSLYWYRQALGQGPEFLTYFNYEAQQDKSGLPNDRFSAERPEGSISTLTIQRTEQRDSAMYRCASSLDSGRRNTGELFFGEGSRLTVL.